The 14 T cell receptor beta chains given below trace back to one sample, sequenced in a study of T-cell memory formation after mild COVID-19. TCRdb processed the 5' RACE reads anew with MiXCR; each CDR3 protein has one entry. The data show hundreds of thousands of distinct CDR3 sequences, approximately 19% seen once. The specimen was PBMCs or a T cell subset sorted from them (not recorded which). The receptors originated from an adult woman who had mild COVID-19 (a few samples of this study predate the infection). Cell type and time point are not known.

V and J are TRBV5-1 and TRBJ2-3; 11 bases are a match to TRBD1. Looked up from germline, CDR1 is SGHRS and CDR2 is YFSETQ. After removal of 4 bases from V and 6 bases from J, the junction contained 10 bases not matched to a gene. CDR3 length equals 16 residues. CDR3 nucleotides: TGCGCCAGCAGCCCCCCCACCGGGACAGGGGGGGATACGCAGTATTTT. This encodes CASSPPTGTGGDTQYF.

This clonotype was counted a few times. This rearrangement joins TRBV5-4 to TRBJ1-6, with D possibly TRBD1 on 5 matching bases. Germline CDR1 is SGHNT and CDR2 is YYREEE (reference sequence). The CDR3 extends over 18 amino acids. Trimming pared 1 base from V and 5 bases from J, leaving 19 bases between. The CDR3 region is CASSLWPSGGRDNSPLHF. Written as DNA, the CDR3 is TGTGCCAGCAGCTTGTGGCCTTCGGGGGGTCGGGATAATTCACCCCTCCACTTT.

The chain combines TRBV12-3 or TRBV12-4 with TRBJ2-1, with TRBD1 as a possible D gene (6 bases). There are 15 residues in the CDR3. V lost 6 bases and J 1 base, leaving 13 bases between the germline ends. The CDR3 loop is CASSWKQGSYNEQFF. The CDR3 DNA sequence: TGTGCCAGCAGCTGGAAACAGGGATCCTACAATGAGCAGTTCTTC.

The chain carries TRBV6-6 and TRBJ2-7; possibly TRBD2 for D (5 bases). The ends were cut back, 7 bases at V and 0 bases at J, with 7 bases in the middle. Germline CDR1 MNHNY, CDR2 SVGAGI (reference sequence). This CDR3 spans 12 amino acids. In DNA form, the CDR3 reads TGTGCCAGCACCCGGGGCTCCTACGAGCAGTACTTC. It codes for CASTRGSYEQYF.

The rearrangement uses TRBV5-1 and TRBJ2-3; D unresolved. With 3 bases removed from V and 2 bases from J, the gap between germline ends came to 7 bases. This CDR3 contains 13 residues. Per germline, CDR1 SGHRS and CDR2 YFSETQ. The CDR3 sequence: CASSSSTTDTQYF. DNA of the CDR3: TGCGCCAGCAGCTCATCAACCACAGATACGCAGTATTTT.

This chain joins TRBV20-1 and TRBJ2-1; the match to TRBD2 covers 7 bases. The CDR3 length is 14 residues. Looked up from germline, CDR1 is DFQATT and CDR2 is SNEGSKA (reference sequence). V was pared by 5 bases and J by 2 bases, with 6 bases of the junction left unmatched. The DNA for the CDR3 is TGCAGTGCTCTAGCGGTCCGTCCCTACAATGAGCAGTTCTTC. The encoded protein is CSALAVRPYNEQFF.

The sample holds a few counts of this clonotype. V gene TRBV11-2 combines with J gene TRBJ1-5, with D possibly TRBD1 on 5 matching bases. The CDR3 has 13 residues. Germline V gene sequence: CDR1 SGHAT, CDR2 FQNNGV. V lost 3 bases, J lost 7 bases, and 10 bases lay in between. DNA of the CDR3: TGTGCCAGCAGCTTTCAGGGTGGCCAGCCCCAGCATTTT. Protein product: CASSFQGGQPQHF.

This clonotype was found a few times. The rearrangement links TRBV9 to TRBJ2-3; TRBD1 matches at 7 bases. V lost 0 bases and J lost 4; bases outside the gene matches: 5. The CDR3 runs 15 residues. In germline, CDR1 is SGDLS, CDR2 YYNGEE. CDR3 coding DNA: TGTGCCAGCAGCGTAGAAGTAGGGGGCCCAGATACGCAGTATTTT. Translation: CASSVEVGGPDTQYF.

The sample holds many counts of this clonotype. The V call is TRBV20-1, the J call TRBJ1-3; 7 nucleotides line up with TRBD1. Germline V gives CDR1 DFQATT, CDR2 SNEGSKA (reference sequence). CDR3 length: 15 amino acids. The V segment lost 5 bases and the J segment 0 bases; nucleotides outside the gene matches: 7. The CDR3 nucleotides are TGCAGTGCTGGAGGAGGGGGCCCCTCTGGAAACACCATATATTTT. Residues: CSAGGGGPSGNTIYF.

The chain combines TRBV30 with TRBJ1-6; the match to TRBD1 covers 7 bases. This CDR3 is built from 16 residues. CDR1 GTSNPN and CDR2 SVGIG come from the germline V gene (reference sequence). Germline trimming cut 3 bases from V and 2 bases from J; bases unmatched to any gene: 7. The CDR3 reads CAWSRGTEAYNSPLHF. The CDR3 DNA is TGTGCCTGGAGCCGGGGGACAGAAGCCTATAATTCACCCCTCCACTTT.

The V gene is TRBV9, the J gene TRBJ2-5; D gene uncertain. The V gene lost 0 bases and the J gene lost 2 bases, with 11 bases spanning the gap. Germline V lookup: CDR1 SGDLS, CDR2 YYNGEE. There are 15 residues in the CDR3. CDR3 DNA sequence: TGTGCCAGCAGCGTAGCTACACACCTTCAAGAGACCCAGTACTTC. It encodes CASSVATHLQETQYF.

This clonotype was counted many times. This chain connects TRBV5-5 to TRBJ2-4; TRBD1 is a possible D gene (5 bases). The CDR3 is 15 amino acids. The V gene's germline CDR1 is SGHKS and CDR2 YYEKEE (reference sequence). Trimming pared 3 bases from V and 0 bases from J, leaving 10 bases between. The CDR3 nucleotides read TGTGCCAGCAGCTCAGTGACAGCAGCCAAAAACATTCAGTACTTC. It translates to CASSSVTAAKNIQYF.

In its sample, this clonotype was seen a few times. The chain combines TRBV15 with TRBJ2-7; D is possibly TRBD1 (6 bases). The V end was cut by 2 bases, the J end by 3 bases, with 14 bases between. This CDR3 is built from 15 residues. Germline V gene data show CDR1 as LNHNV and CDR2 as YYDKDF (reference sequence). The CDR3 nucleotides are TGTGCCACCAGCAGAAAGGGACAAGAGATCTACGAGCAGTACTTC. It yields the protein CATSRKGQEIYEQYF.

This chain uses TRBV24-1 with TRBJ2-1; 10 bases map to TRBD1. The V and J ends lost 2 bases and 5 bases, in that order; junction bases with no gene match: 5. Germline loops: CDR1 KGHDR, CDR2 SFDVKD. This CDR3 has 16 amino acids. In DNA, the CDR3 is TGTGCCACCAGTGATTACCGGGACAGGGGCCACAATGAGCAGTTCTTC. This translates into CATSDYRDRGHNEQFF.